Following are 2 T cell receptor beta chains from one sample sequenced in a study of T cells after yellow fever vaccination. TCRdb passed the 5' RACE reads through MiXCR, listing each CDR3 protein once. Among hundreds of thousands of distinct CDR3 sequences, less than 20% were seen once, and the ten largest hold approximately 15%. Sequencing used PBMCs, obtained 5 days after the first yellow fever vaccination. The receptors originated from a man between 18 and 35 years old who received the YFV17D yellow fever vaccine.

Only a few counts were recorded for this clonotype. The chain uses TRBV10-3 and TRBJ2-6; TRBD1 matches 7 bases. CDR1 is ENHRY, CDR2 SYGVKD, per germline. J was trimmed by 4 bases and V by 11 bases; bases with no gene match: 8. The CDR3 runs to 14 residues. The chain's CDR3 is CACEGAEGANVLTF. CDR3 DNA: TGTGCCTGCGAGGGGGCGGAAGGGGCCAACGTCCTGACTTTC.

The chain couples TRBV6-2 or TRBV6-3 to TRBJ1-1; D gene ambiguous. Deletions cut 4 bases from V and 4 bases from J, with 16 bases between. The germline V gene encodes CDR1 MNHEY and CDR2 SVGEGT. The CDR3 spans 15 residues. The CDR3 protein is CASSSSPGLRTEAFF. Written as DNA, the CDR3 is TGTGCCAGCAGTTCCTCCCCGGGTCTGCGCACTGAAGCTTTCTTT.